The 26 T cell receptor beta chains below all came from one sample that was sequenced in a study of cytomegalovirus exposure and HLA in healthy donors. The PCR was carried out with 60 Vbeta primers and 13 Jbeta primers. TCRdb's copy holds only in-frame clones and misses some; the assay was immunoSEQ multiplex PCR. The sample lists over 90,000 clones; around 69% were seen once. The sample consisted of PBMCs. The receptors stem from a woman aged 55-75 years in good health and CMV-seropositive.

The V and J genes are TRBV6-5 and TRBJ1-5; D gene unclear. CDR3 length: 13 amino acids. The V gene lost 0 bases and the J gene lost 5 bases, with 5 bases spanning the gap. Germline loops: CDR1 MNHEY, CDR2 SVGAGI. The CDR3 DNA sequence: TGTGCCAGCAGTTACTCGACTCATCAGCCCCAGCATTTT. Translating gives CASSYSTHQPQHF.

This chain links TRBV5-1 with TRBJ1-2; 9 bases map to TRBD1. V was clipped by 5 bases and J by 7 bases; unmatched bases: 9. This CDR3 is built from 14 residues. CDR1 is SGHRS, CDR2 YFSETQ, per germline. The CDR3 region has the DNA TGCGCCAGCAGAGCGGGGACAGGGTCGAGTGGCTACACCTTC. The encoded protein is CASRAGTGSSGYTF.

V and J are TRBV28 and TRBJ1-2, with D unclear. The CDR3 totals 13 residues. Germline CDR1 and CDR2: MDHEN and SYDVKM. Trimming removed 6 bases from V and 4 bases from J, with 12 bases in between. CDR3 DNA sequence: TGTGCCAGCAGCCCGGGAGTTGTCTATGGCTACACCTTC. As protein: CASSPGVVYGYTF.

The J gene is TRBJ1-4, the V gene TRBV19; D may be TRBD1 (6 bases). V was pared by 3 bases and J by 6 bases, with 8 bases between. The CDR3 covers 13 residues. The germline CDR1 and CDR2 sequences are LNHDA and SQIVND (reference sequence). CDR3 sequence (DNA): TGTGCCAGTAGTATTTGGACAGATGAAAAACTGTTTTTT. It yields the protein CASSIWTDEKLFF.

The chain combines TRBV9 with TRBJ2-7; 12 bases match TRBD2. V lost 1 base, J lost 5 bases, and 7 bases stayed unmatched. This CDR3 comprises 16 residues. Germline-derived CDR1 and CDR2 are SGDLS and YYNGEE. The CDR3: CASSVPRTSGINEQYF. In DNA form, the CDR3 reads TGTGCCAGCAGCGTACCCCGGACTAGCGGGATCAACGAGCAGTACTTC.

The chain recombines TRBV19 with TRBJ1-5; D is uncertain. Germline values: CDR1 LNHDA, CDR2 SQIVND (reference sequence). This CDR3 has 14 amino acids. The V end lost 1 base, the J end lost 9 bases, and 13 bases lay between the germline ends. The CDR3 here is CASSIVAGRGPQHF. In DNA, the CDR3 is TGTGCCAGTAGTATAGTGGCAGGCCGTGGGCCCCAGCATTTT.

The chain links TRBV5-6 to TRBJ1-6, with D possibly TRBD1 on 5 matching bases. V was pared by 1 base and J by 13 bases, with 18 bases between. Germline V gene lookup returns CDR1 SGHDT and CDR2 YYEEEE. This CDR3 has 15 amino acids. DNA for the CDR3: TGTGCCAGCAGCTTGAGGGGAGGGCTAGGTTCCCCCCTCCACTTT. It codes for CASSLRGGLGSPLHF.

The rearrangement links TRBV10-3 to TRBJ2-1; D not resolved. This CDR3 region has 13 residues. Trimming removed 6 bases from V and 5 bases from J, with 11 bases in between. Germline assignment: CDR1 ENHRY and CDR2 SYGVKD. The CDR3 is CAISLREDNEQFF. The DNA of the CDR3 is TGTGCCATCAGCCTCAGAGAGGACAATGAGCAGTTCTTC.

The J gene is TRBJ1-5, the V gene TRBV18; no reliable D call. The CDR3 sequence is 16 residues long. V gave up 0 bases and J gave up 3 bases, with 12 bases separating them. Germline V gives CDR1 KGHSH, CDR2 LQKENI. CDR3 amino acids: CASSPPGAGSNQPQHF. In nucleotides, the CDR3 is TGTGCCAGCTCACCACCCGGCGCAGGTTCCAATCAGCCCCAGCATTTT.

This chain uses TRBV9 with TRBJ2-7, with TRBD2 identical over 12 bases. The CDR3 runs to 15 residues. The V gene's germline CDR1 is SGDLS and CDR2 YYNGEE. J was trimmed by 7 bases and V by 4 bases; bases with no gene match: 9. The CDR3 bases are TGTGCCAGCAGCATCGGGACTAGCGGGCCCCTGGAGCAGTACTTC. Its protein product is CASSIGTSGPLEQYF.

This clone was seen a handful of times. V gene TRBV19 combines with J gene TRBJ1-1, with D possibly TRBD1 on 6 matching bases. The V gene lost 5 bases and the J gene lost 5 bases, with 15 bases spanning the gap. The CDR3 contains 14 residues. Germline V gene lookup returns CDR1 LNHDA and CDR2 SQIVND (reference sequence). CDR3: CASSRQGMSTEAFF. The CDR3 coding sequence is TGTGCCAGTAGTCGGCAGGGGATGTCGACTGAAGCTTTCTTT.

This clone has just a few counts. This chain links TRBV10-3 with TRBJ2-3; D unclear. The ends were cut back, 3 bases at V and 12 bases at J, with 7 bases in the middle. The CDR3 runs 10 residues. Germline V gene lookup returns CDR1 ENHRY and CDR2 SYGVKD. CDR3 region: CAISEYPQYF. Here the CDR3 DNA reads TGTGCCATCAGTGAATATCCCCAGTATTTT.

J is TRBJ2-1 and V is TRBV6-5; 8 bases are shared with TRBD2. CDR3 length equals 15 residues. Germline-derived CDR1 and CDR2 are MNHEY and SVGAGI. The ends lost 0 bases at V and 5 bases at J; junction bases unmatched: 3. DNA for the CDR3: TGTGCCAGCAGTTACTCTAGCGGGGTTAACAATGAGCAGTTCTTC. Its protein product is CASSYSSGVNNEQFF.

CDR3 amino acids: CSVGQGKREPQHF. CDR3 DNA: TGCAGCGTAGGACAGGGGAAAAGAGAGCCCCAGCATTTT. The chain employs TRBV29-1 and TRBJ1-5; TRBD1 agrees at 9 bases. The CDR3 is made up of 13 amino acids. Germline-derived CDR1 and CDR2 are SQVTM and ANQGSEA. The V and J ends lost 6 bases and 8 bases, in that order; junction bases with no gene match: 8. Complete variable domain (other parts from reference TRBV29-1 and TRBJ1-5): SAVISQKPSRDICQRGTSLTIQCQVDSQVTMMFWYRQQPGQSLTLIATANQGSEATYESGFVIDKFPISRPNLTFSTLTVSNMSPEDSSIYLCSVGQGKREPQHFGDGTRLSIL.

A few counts support this clone. V gene TRBV2 combines with J gene TRBJ1-4; TRBD1 might be the D (6 bases). This CDR3 is built from 13 residues. With 10 bases removed from V and 2 bases from J, the gap between germline ends came to 11 bases. Germline V gene sequence: CDR1 SNHLY, CDR2 FYNNEI. The CDR3 sequence: CAITGNTNEKLFF. DNA of the CDR3: TGTGCCATTACAGGGAACACTAATGAAAAACTGTTTTTT.

This CDR3 reads CASSPGTEGYTF. The CDR3 DNA sequence: TGTGCCAGCAGCCCCGGGACAGAAGGCTACACCTTC. The chain employs TRBV11-2 and TRBJ1-2; TRBD1 matches at 7 bases. V gave up 5 bases and J gave up 8 bases; unmatched junction bases: 5. The CDR3 spans 12 residues. Germline assignment: CDR1 SGHAT and CDR2 FQNNGV.

V gene TRBV13 combines with J gene TRBJ1-1; TRBD1 is a possible D gene (5 bases). Germline CDR1 reads PRHDT; CDR2 reads FYEKMQ (reference sequence). V was pared by 7 bases and J by 6 bases, with 21 bases between. This CDR3 is built from 15 residues. As DNA, the CDR3 is TGTGCCAGCACCGGGGGAGTGTGGGGCCGGGCTGAAGCTTTCTTT. Amino acid sequence: CASTGGVWGRAEAFF.

CDR3 residues: CASSLTDRDNGYTF. DNA for the CDR3: TGTGCCAGCAGCTTAACGGACAGGGATAATGGCTACACCTTC. The chain is built from TRBV7-9 and TRBJ1-2, with 8 bases lining up with TRBD1. This CDR3 has 14 amino acids. In germline, CDR1 is SEHNR, CDR2 FQNEAQ (reference sequence). Losses at the gene ends were 2 bases for V and 6 bases for J; bases not matched to a gene: 5.

The chain carries TRBV10-3 and TRBJ2-3; D is possibly TRBD2 (6 bases). The germline V and J ends were trimmed by 2 bases and 6 bases, with 12 bases remaining between them. Looked up from germline, CDR1 is ENHRY and CDR2 is SYGVKD. This CDR3 has 14 residues. CDR3 loop: CAISERRGGDTQYF. For the CDR3, the DNA is TGTGCCATCAGTGAGAGGAGGGGCGGGGATACGCAGTATTTT.

The gene calls are TRBV5-4 and TRBJ2-1; D unclear. Germline-derived CDR1 and CDR2 are SGHNT and YYREEE (reference sequence). V lost 0 bases and J lost 8, with 9 bases in between. The CDR3 consists of 13 residues. The DNA for the CDR3 is TGTGCCAGCAGCTTGGTTTCCCAGGATGAGCAGTTCTTC. Protein sequence: CASSLVSQDEQFF.

The V and J genes are TRBV19 and TRBJ1-6, with a tentative D call TRBD1 (5 bases). Germline V lookup: CDR1 LNHDA, CDR2 SQIVND (reference sequence). V lost 7 bases to trimming and J lost 8 bases, with 21 bases between them. The CDR3 is made up of 16 amino acids. The CDR3, as DNA: TGTGCCAGTACCTCCGGACACTCCGGATGGGATTCACCCCTCCACTTT. It is translated as CASTSGHSGWDSPLHF.

V gene TRBV4-1 combines with J gene TRBJ2-4; TRBD2 matches 8 bases. V lost 1 base and J lost 0; bases outside the gene matches: 5. CDR1 is MGHRA, CDR2 YSYEKL, per germline. There are 17 residues in the CDR3. The CDR3 protein is CASSQGLAQLAKNIQYF. The CDR3 nucleotides read TGCGCCAGCAGCCAAGGACTAGCGCAACTAGCCAAAAACATTCAGTACTTC.

The CDR3 bases are TGTGCCATCAGTGAGTCTCTAGCGGGAGGTGAGCAGTTCTTC. Protein product: CAISESLAGGEQFF. V usage is TRBV10-3 and J usage is TRBJ2-1; 11 bases fit TRBD2. This CDR3 comprises 14 residues. CDR1 is ENHRY, CDR2 SYGVKD, per germline. The J segment lost 9 bases and the V segment lost 0 bases, leaving 1 base of the junction unmatched.

The chain couples TRBV19 to TRBJ2-7, with 8 bases matching TRBD1. The CDR3 is 15 residues long. V trimming: 3 bases; J trimming: 0 bases; junction bases outside the gene matches: 4. CDR1 and CDR2 from the germline V gene are LNHDA and SQIVND (reference sequence). In DNA form, the CDR3 reads TGTGCCAGTAGTATCCCGGGACAGGACTCCTACGAGCAGTACTTC. Amino acid sequence: CASSIPGQDSYEQYF.

The rearrangement uses TRBV2 and TRBJ2-3; TRBD2 aligns across 8 bases. Trimming took 5 bases from V and 0 from J; bases not matched to a gene: 4. The length of the CDR3 is 15 residues. Germline CDR1 is SNHLY and CDR2 is FYNNEI. The CDR3 DNA reads TGTGCCAGCAGTCCAGCGGGAGTGAGCACAGATACGCAGTATTTT. Translating gives CASSPAGVSTDTQYF.

This sequence joins TRBV27 and TRBJ2-2; TRBD2 matches at 9 bases. The germline gives CDR1 MNHEY, CDR2 SMNVEV (reference sequence). J gave up 6 bases and V 11 bases, and 13 bases lay outside the gene matches. This CDR3 has 15 amino acids. DNA of the CDR3: TGTGCCTCCTACCGACTAGCGGTCCCTTCCGGGGAGCTGTTTTTT. Translation: CASYRLAVPSGELFF.